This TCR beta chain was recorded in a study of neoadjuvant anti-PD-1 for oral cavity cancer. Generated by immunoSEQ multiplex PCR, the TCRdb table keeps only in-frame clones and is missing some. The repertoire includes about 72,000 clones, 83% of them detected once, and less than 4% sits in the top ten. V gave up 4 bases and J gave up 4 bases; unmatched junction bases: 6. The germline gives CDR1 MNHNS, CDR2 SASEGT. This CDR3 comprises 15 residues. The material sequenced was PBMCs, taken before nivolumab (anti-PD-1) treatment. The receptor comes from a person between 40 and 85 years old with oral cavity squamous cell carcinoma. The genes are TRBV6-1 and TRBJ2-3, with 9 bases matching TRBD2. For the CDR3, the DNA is TGTGCCAGCAGTGCACCGGGACTAGCTTCAGATACGCAGTATTTT. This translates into CASSAPGLASDTQYF.